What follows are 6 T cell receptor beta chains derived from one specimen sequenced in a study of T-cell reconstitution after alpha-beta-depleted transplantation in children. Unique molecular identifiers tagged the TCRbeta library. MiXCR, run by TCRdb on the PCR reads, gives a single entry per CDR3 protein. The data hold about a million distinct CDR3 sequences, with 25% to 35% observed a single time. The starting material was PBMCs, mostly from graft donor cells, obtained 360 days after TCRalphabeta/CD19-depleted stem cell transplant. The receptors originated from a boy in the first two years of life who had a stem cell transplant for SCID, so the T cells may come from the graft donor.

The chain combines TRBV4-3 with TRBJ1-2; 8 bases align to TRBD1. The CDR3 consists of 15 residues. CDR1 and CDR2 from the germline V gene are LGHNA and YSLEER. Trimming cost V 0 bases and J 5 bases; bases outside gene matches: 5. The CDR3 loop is CASSQEDREVYGYTF. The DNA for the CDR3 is TGCGCCAGCAGCCAAGAGGACAGGGAGGTGTATGGCTACACCTTC.

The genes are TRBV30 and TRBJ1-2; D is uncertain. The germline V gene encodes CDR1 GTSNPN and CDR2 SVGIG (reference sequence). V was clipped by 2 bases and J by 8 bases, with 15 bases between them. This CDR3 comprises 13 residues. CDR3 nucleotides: TGTGCCTGGAGTCCCCCCTACTACGGGGGCTACACCTTC. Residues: CAWSPPYYGGYTF.

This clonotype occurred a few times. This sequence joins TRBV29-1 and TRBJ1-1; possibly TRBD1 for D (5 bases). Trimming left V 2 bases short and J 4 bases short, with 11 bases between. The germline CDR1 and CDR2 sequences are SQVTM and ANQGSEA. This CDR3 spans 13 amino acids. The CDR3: CSVERGWSTEAFF. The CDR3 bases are TGCAGCGTTGAAAGGGGTTGGAGCACTGAAGCTTTCTTT.

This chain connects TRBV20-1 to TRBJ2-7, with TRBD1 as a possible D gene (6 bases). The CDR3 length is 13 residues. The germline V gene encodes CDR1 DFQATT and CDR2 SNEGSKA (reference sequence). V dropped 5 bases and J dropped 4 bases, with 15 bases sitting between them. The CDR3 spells CSAGDRILYEQYF. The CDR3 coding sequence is TGCAGTGCTGGTGACAGGATCTTATACGAGCAGTACTTC.

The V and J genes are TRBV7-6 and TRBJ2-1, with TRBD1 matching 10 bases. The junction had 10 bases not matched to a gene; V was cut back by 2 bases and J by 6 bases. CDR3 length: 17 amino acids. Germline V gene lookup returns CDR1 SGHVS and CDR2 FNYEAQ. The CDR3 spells CASSLLGGDRGLNEQFF. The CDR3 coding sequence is TGTGCCAGCAGCTTATTAGGTGGGGACAGGGGTCTCAATGAGCAGTTCTTC.

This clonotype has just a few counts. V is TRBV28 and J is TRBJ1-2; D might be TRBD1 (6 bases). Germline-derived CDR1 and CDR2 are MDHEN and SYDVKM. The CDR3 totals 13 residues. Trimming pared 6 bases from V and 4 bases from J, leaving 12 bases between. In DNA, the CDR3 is TGTGCCAGCAGAAGGACAGCTAGCTATGGCTACACCTTC. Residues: CASRRTASYGYTF.